Sequencing of this T cell receptor (beta chain) was carried out in a study of blood T cell repertoires in COVID-19. As for the study in general: Material from acute and convalescent COVID-19 was sourced from the United States, Italy and Spain. PBMCs, B-cell-depleted T cells, or T cells were the source of the cDNA or gDNA that made up the material.

Authors' methods: Reference gene primer amplification gave nucleated cell count estimates. Generated by immunoSEQ multiplex PCR, the TCRdb table keeps only in-frame clones and is missing some. That table gives V, J and clone size, and the DNA gave D and trimming. The sample consists of around 50,000 clones, around 90% of them appearing once. Germline CDR1 and CDR2: SNHLY and FYNNEI. The ends lost 5 bases at V and 7 bases at J; junction bases unmatched: 9. The CDR3 spans 14 residues. The J gene is TRBJ1-2, the V gene TRBV2, with 8 nucleotides matching TRBD1. Sequencing was performed on peripheral blood. The TCR comes from a human donor in a cohort sampled during active COVID-19. This CDR3 reads CASSKGAGGFGYTF. The CDR3 bases are TGTGCCAGCAGTAAAGGGGCAGGGGGCTTTGGCTACACCTTC.